These T cell receptor beta chains were read from a single sample in a study of spatial heterogeneity in lung cancer. TCRdb called the 5' RACE reads again in MiXCR, with one record for every CDR3 protein. The table has some 47,000 distinct CDR3 sequences, approximately 7.6% seen once. The specimen was PBMCs, collected at surgery. These TCRs come from a female donor with early-stage non-small cell lung cancer. The CDR3 runs from the conserved cysteine through the conserved F or W. The order of the fields is D gene, V gene, clone size, J gene, CDR3 DNA, CDR3 protein. D genes are given only for firm matches. Size is omitted from some rows. Given values are once, few, many or a class for expanded clones.

>TRBD1|TRBV14|many|TRBJ1-2
TGTGCCAGAAGGGACAGAATCCACCCTAACTATGGCTACACCTTC
CARRDRIHPNYGYTF
>TRBD2|TRBV12-3/TRBV12-4|NA|TRBJ2-2
TGTGCCAGCATCACGGGGGGGGGGACCGGGGAGCTGTTTTTT
CASITGGGTGELFF
>TRBD1|TRBV12-3/TRBV12-4|many|TRBJ2-5
TGTGCCAGCAGTCCCGGGACAGGGAGGGAGACCCAGTACTTC
CASSPGTGRETQYF
>TRBD2|TRBV7-6|few|TRBJ2-1
TGTGCCAGCAGCTTAGGTTTGCGCGGGGGAAACAATGAGCAGTTCTTC
CASSLGLRGGNNEQFF
>TRBD1|TRBV4-3|many|TRBJ2-1
TGCGCCAGCAGCCAGGACAGGGTTTTAGCCTACAATGAGCAGTTCTTC
CASSQDRVLAYNEQFF
>TRBD1|TRBV13|few|TRBJ2-7
TGTGCCAGCAGCCGGGACAGGCCCTCCTACGAGCAGTACTTC
CASSRDRPSYEQYF
>NA|TRBV6-5|many|TRBJ2-3
TGTGCCACCAACAGGGGCACAGATACGCAGTATTTT
CATNRGTDTQYF
>TRBD2|TRBV4-3|many|TRBJ2-5
TGCGCCAGCAGCCAAGATCGAGCCCCTTTTGTGCGACTAGCGGATCAAGAGACCCAGTACTTC
CASSQDRAPFVRLADQETQYF
>NA|TRBV20-1|NA|TRBJ2-5
TGCAGTGCTAGACACTTGTACCAAGAGACCCAGTACTTC
CSARHLYQETQYF
>NA|TRBV7-2|many|TRBJ2-1
TGTGCCAGCAGCTTATTGGGGGGTCGGTCCTACAATGAGCAGTTCTTC
CASSLLGGRSYNEQFF
>NA|TRBV7-6|few|TRBJ1-6
TGTGCCAGCAGCTTAGGATTCGGAACAGCTAATAATTCACCCCTCCACTTT
CASSLGFGTANNSPLHF
>TRBD2|TRBV11-2|NA|TRBJ2-1
TGTGCCAGCAGCTTAGCCTCTAGCGGGGACAATGAGCAGTTCTTC
CASSLASSGDNEQFF
>NA|TRBV5-1|few|TRBJ1-1
TGCGCCAGCAGCTTAGGGCACACTGAAGCTTTCTTT
CASSLGHTEAFF